One sample yielded the 5 T cell receptor beta chains listed below, sequenced in a study of shared clonotypes between healthy human individuals. Clones were read by immunoSEQ multiplex PCR, and TCRdb kept only the in-frame ones, dropping some. This table holds roughly 2,300,000 clones, 85% to 95% found once. The sample consisted of naive CD4+ T cells from PBMCs. The subset here: CD45RA+ positively selected. The receptors were gathered from a man between 18 and 35 years old in good health. Some clones in this sample may be carry-over from other donors' samples.

The CDR3 nucleotides are TGTGCCAGCAGCTTAGATGTGGCGGGAGGGCACAATGAGCAGTTCTTC. It is translated as CASSLDVAGGHNEQFF. The genes are TRBV7-3 and TRBJ2-1; the match to TRBD2 covers 9 bases. The CDR3 sequence is 16 residues long. With V trimmed by 2 bases and J by 5 bases, 7 bases remained unmatched. Germline V CDR1 and CDR2: SGHTA, FQGTGA.

The gene calls are TRBV9 and TRBJ1-2; TRBD1 aligns across 8 bases. V lost 0 bases and J lost 3; bases outside the gene matches: 4. Germline V gene lookup returns CDR1 SGDLS and CDR2 YYNGEE. The CDR3 consists of 15 residues. As DNA, the CDR3 is TGTGCCAGCAGCGTAGCGGGACAGGCCTACTATGGCTACACCTTC. Translated, it gives CASSVAGQAYYGYTF.

The chain employs TRBV6-5 and TRBJ2-2; D is ambiguous. Looked up from germline, CDR1 is MNHEY and CDR2 is SVGAGI. CDR3 length equals 16 residues. V shed 4 bases and J shed 6 bases, with 18 bases lying between them. CDR3 DNA: TGTGCCAGCAGTTCTGCGGTACAGATAAATTCCGGGGAGCTGTTTTTT. Protein: CASSSAVQINSGELFF.

This chain connects TRBV18 to TRBJ1-2, with TRBD1 matching 11 bases. Trimming at V came to 5 bases and at J to 4 bases, leaving 6 bases not matched to a gene. This CDR3 has 15 amino acids. Germline assignment: CDR1 KGHSH and CDR2 LQKENI. In DNA form, the CDR3 reads TGTGCCAGCTCATTGGGACAGGGGGAGATCTATGGCTACACCTTC. Translation: CASSLGQGEIYGYTF.

The J gene is TRBJ2-5, the V gene TRBV18; D call uncertain. Between the trimmed V and J ends, which lost 1 base and 0 bases, there was a span of 6 bases. Germline CDR1 is KGHSH and CDR2 is LQKENI. This CDR3 region has 14 residues. Here the CDR3 reads CASSPRRYQETQYF. The CDR3 DNA sequence: TGTGCCAGCTCACCACGCAGGTACCAAGAGACCCAGTACTTC.